Below, 27 T cell receptor beta chains from the same sample are listed, as sequenced in a study of blood T cell repertoires in COVID-19. Sequenced by immunoSEQ multiplex PCR; TCRdb stores in-frame clones only, minus some. Altogether some 100,000 clones are present, about nine tenths being singletons, with the ten largest covering 0.85% to 1%. The sample taken for sequencing was peripheral blood. The receptors originated from a man aged 55 to 70 with acute or convalescent COVID-19.

The CDR3 sequence: CASSLGGTSGSTLFF. The CDR3 nucleotides are TGTGCCAGCAGCTTGGGGGGGACTAGCGGGAGTACGCTGTTCTTC. This chain connects TRBV7-6 to TRBJ2-1; 14 bases are shared with TRBD2. Trimming at V came to 3 bases and at J to 15 bases, leaving 10 bases not matched to a gene. CDR1 SGHVS and CDR2 FNYEAQ come from the germline V gene. The CDR3 length is 15 residues.

The rearrangement uses TRBV12-3 or TRBV12-4 and TRBJ1-1; 7 nucleotides line up with TRBD1. The CDR3 has 13 residues. With 6 bases clipped from V and 4 bases from J, the junction kept 5 bases outside the gene matches. The CDR3: CASSLTGPTEAFF. CDR3 bases: TGTGCCAGCAGCCTGACAGGGCCCACTGAAGCTTTCTTT.

This chain links TRBV3-1 (or the pseudogene TRBV3-2) with TRBJ2-3, with 7 bases fitting TRBD2. J lost 0 bases, V lost 0 bases, and 9 bases had no gene match. Germline CDR1 and CDR2: LGHDT and YNNKEL (reference sequence). This CDR3 comprises 18 residues. In nucleotides, the CDR3 is TGTGCCAGCAGCCAAGAGGGTTGGCGGGGGACTAGCACAGATACGCAGTATTTT. Translated: CASSQEGWRGTSTDTQYF.

This chain uses TRBV24-1 with TRBJ1-2; 10 bases agree with TRBD1. With 3 bases clipped from V and 1 base from J, the junction kept 1 base outside the gene matches. This CDR3 is 15 amino acids long. Germline V gives CDR1 KGHDR, CDR2 SFDVKD. The CDR3, as DNA: TGTGCCACCAGTGATGGGGACAGGGGTAACTATGGCTACACCTTC. Amino acid sequence: CATSDGDRGNYGYTF.

The chain uses TRBV5-4 and TRBJ2-7; a possible D gene is TRBD2 (5 bases). Germline-derived CDR1 and CDR2 are SGHNT and YYREEE (reference sequence). The CDR3 spans 13 residues. The germline V and J ends were trimmed by 1 base and 6 bases, with 11 bases remaining between them. CDR3 residues: CASSLSGGIEQYV. CDR3 nucleotides: TGTGCCAGCAGCTTGTCAGGAGGTATCGAGCAGTACGTC.

This rearrangement joins TRBV9 to TRBJ2-4, with D perhaps matching TRBD2 (5 bases). Germline CDR1 reads SGDLS; CDR2 reads YYNGEE. The V end lost 2 bases, the J end lost 7 bases, and 10 bases lay between the germline ends. This CDR3 has 13 amino acids. CDR3 coding DNA: TGTGCCAGCAGCGTCGAGGAGCGGAACATTCAGTACTTC. Its protein product is CASSVEERNIQYF.

The rearrangement links TRBV12-2 to TRBJ2-5; the tabulated D call, TRBD2, remains unverified against the DNA. TRBV12-2 is a pseudogene. The CDR3 has 15 amino acids. The CDR3 DNA is TGTGCAAGTCGCTTAGCTAGCGGGAGCCAAGAGACCCAGTACTTC. It translates to CASRLASGSQETQYF.

This clone showed up just once. The chain couples TRBV10-2 to TRBJ1-1, with a possible D match to TRBD1 (6 bases). This CDR3 is built from 14 residues. V was shortened by 8 bases and J by 7 bases, with 20 bases between the two germline ends. Germline CDR1 is WSHSY and CDR2 is SAAADI. In nucleotides, the CDR3 is TGCGCCAGCGGTCGGACAGCTAATTTTAATGAAGCTTTCTTT. It translates to CASGRTANFNEAFF.

The chain uses TRBV21-1 and TRBJ1-4. TRBV21-1 is a pseudogene segment. The CDR3 runs 15 residues. Here the CDR3 DNA reads TGTGCCAGCAGCCTAGTTCCCCCTTGTAATGAAAAACTGTTTTTT. This encodes CASSLVPPCNEKLFF.

The rearrangement joins TRBV19 to TRBJ2-3; possibly TRBD2 for D (6 bases). This CDR3 has 16 residues. Germline CDR1 LNHDA, CDR2 SQIVND (reference sequence). V lost 0 bases to trimming and J lost 2 bases, with 12 bases between them. In DNA, the CDR3 is TGTGCCAGTAGTATAGATCTCGGGGGACCCACAGATACGCAGTATTTT. Amino acids: CASSIDLGGPTDTQYF.

The V gene is TRBV30, the J gene TRBJ1-2; D is perhaps TRBD1 (6 bases). There are 12 residues in the CDR3. V was shortened by 5 bases and J by 7 bases, with 14 bases between the two germline ends. Germline assignment: CDR1 GTSNPN and CDR2 SVGIG (reference sequence). The CDR3 here is CAWATGSPGYTF. As DNA, the CDR3 is TGTGCCTGGGCCACAGGGTCGCCTGGCTACACCTTC.

The rearrangement joins TRBV28 to TRBJ2-5, with 9 bases aligning to TRBD1. Germline V lookup: CDR1 MDHEN, CDR2 SYDVKM. Trimming at V came to 4 bases and at J to 0 bases, leaving 0 bases not matched to a gene. This CDR3 has 14 residues. The CDR3 DNA is TGTGCCAGCAGTTACAGGGGGCACCAAGAGACCCAGTACTTC. Translation gives CASSYRGHQETQYF.

The chain is built from TRBV10-3 and TRBJ1-1; D might be TRBD1 (6 bases). V was shortened by 6 bases and J by 3 bases, with 11 bases between the two germline ends. CDR3 length: 13 amino acids. The germline V gene encodes CDR1 ENHRY and CDR2 SYGVKD. The CDR3 coding sequence is TGTGCCATCAGCCGGGAGGGGGACACTGAAGCTTTCTTT. Translation: CAISREGDTEAFF.

V and J are TRBV7-8 and TRBJ2-5; 8 positions match TRBD1. The CDR3 runs 15 residues. Germline-derived CDR1 and CDR2 are SGHVS and FQNEAQ. V dropped 2 bases and J dropped 5; count of bases not matched to a gene: 7. Written as DNA, the CDR3 is TGTGCCAGCAGCTTATTTCAGGGGGCGGGGGAGACCCAGTACTTC. Protein sequence: CASSLFQGAGETQYF.

The V and J genes are TRBV7-2 and TRBJ1-2; D is possibly TRBD1 (6 bases). CDR3 length: 13 residues. The germline CDR1 and CDR2 sequences are SGHTA and FQGNSA. Trimming removed 1 base at V and 4 bases at J, with 7 bases between. The CDR3 region has the DNA TGTGCCAGCAGCTTAGGGACAGCCTATGGCTACACCTTC. This codes for CASSLGTAYGYTF.

V gene TRBV7-3 combines with J gene TRBJ2-1; D might be TRBD2 (6 bases). Germline CDR1 reads SGHTA; CDR2 reads FQGTGA. The CDR3 length is 14 residues. The germline V and J ends were trimmed by 2 bases and 8 bases, with 13 bases remaining between them. CDR3 region: CASSLLRDPDEQFF. DNA of the CDR3: TGTGCCAGCAGCTTATTGCGGGACCCGGATGAGCAGTTCTTC.

This clone is a singleton in its sample. The identical CDR3 is also encoded by other nucleotide sequences in the sample. The chain links TRBV19 to TRBJ1-1; D is uncertain. This CDR3 has 13 amino acids. V dropped 4 bases and J dropped 1 base, with 7 bases sitting between them. The germline gives CDR1 LNHDA, CDR2 SQIVND (reference sequence). The CDR3 reads CASSTTGNTEAFF. DNA of the CDR3: TGTGCCAGTAGTACGACGGGGAACACTGAAGCTTTCTTT. Full variable domain (remainder filled in from reference TRBV19 and TRBJ1-1): DGGITQSPKYLFRKEGQNVTLSCEQNLNHDAMYWYRQDPGQGLRLIYYSQIVNDFQKGDIAEGYSVSREKKESFPLTVTSAQKNPTAFYLCASSTTGNTEAFFGQGTRLTVV.

The V and J genes are TRBV21-1 and TRBJ2-5; TRBD2 was called by the table and not checked on the DNA. TRBV21-1 constitutes a pseudogene. CDR3 length: 13 amino acids. CDR3 in amino acids: CASSKASEETQYF. The DNA of the CDR3 is TGTGCCAGCAGCAAGGCTAGCGAAGAGACCCAGTACTTC.

The chain employs TRBV2 and TRBJ1-2, with 7 bases lining up with TRBD1. Germline-derived CDR1 and CDR2 are SNHLY and FYNNEI. The ends lost 4 bases at V and 0 bases at J; junction bases unmatched: 2. This CDR3 is built from 14 residues. The CDR3 DNA follows: TGTGCCAGCAGTGGACAGGGTACTAACTATGGCTACACCTTC. Its translation is CASSGQGTNYGYTF.

This clone is a singleton in its sample. The chain links TRBV6-6 to TRBJ2-7; 9 nucleotides agree with TRBD1. This CDR3 is 13 amino acids long. The J segment lost 4 bases and the V segment lost 4 bases, leaving 2 bases of the junction unmatched. Germline assignment: CDR1 MNHNY and CDR2 SVGAGI (reference sequence). CDR3 residues: CASSWGQGYEQYV. As DNA, the CDR3 is TGTGCCAGCAGTTGGGGACAGGGTTACGAGCAGTACGTC.

The J gene is TRBJ1-3, the V gene TRBV5-1, with D uncertain. Germline CDR1 reads SGHRS; CDR2 reads YFSETQ. Trimming took 4 bases from V and 0 from J, leaving 8 bases between them. CDR3 length: 14 amino acids. CDR3 loop: CASSLEGSGNTIYF. As DNA, the CDR3 is TGCGCCAGCAGCCTAGAGGGCTCTGGAAACACCATATATTTT.

The table lists this clone with a few counts. The chain carries TRBV28 and TRBJ1-4; D gene uncertain. This CDR3 is 14 amino acids long. The ends were cut back, 4 bases at V and 4 bases at J, with 10 bases in the middle. Germline V CDR1 and CDR2: MDHEN, SYDVKM. The DNA of the CDR3 is TGTGCCAGCAGTTACCCAGGCCGTAATGAAAAACTGTTTTTT. The encoded protein is CASSYPGRNEKLFF.

The V call is TRBV5-4, the J call TRBJ2-7; D uncertain. Germline V gene sequence: CDR1 SGHNT, CDR2 YYREEE (reference sequence). The V end lost 0 bases, the J end lost 0 bases, and 4 bases lay between the germline ends. The CDR3 loop spans 13 amino acids. CDR3 bases: TGTGCCAGCAGCTTGGTCTACTCCTACGAGCAGTACTTC. Translated, it gives CASSLVYSYEQYF.

J is TRBJ1-1 and V is TRBV6-5, with D possibly being TRBD1 (6 bases). Trimming took 6 bases from V and 1 from J, leaving 12 bases between them. The CDR3 covers 14 residues. From germline, CDR1 is MNHEY and CDR2 SVGAGI. The CDR3 coding sequence is TGTGCCAGCAGCTTAACGGGACAGAACACTGAAGCTTTCTTT. Translated, it gives CASSLTGQNTEAFF.

The chain joins TRBV5-6 to TRBJ2-7; D unclear. The germline V and J ends were trimmed by 1 base and 2 bases, with 13 bases remaining between them. The CDR3 has 15 residues. Looked up from germline, CDR1 is SGHDT and CDR2 is YYEEEE. CDR3 in amino acids: CASSLIFRSPYEQYV. CDR3 bases: TGTGCCAGCAGCTTGATTTTCAGGTCCCCCTACGAGCAGTACGTC.

The J gene is TRBJ2-7, the V gene TRBV10-1; D might be TRBD1 (6 bases). CDR3 length equals 13 residues. CDR1 WNHNN and CDR2 SYGVQD come from the germline V gene (reference sequence). Trimming took off 6 bases at V and 3 bases at J, with 12 bases between the two ends. CDR3 protein: CASSGDRRYEQYV. CDR3 sequence (DNA): TGCGCCAGCAGCGGAGACAGGCGCTACGAGCAGTACGTC.

This chain joins TRBV19 and TRBJ1-1; 8 nucleotides match TRBD1. After removal of 4 bases from V and 6 bases from J, the junction contained 10 bases not matched to a gene. In germline, CDR1 is LNHDA, CDR2 SQIVND (reference sequence). The CDR3 length is 15 residues. The DNA of the CDR3 is TGTGCCAGTAGTAACGGACAGGGAAGGGGGCCTGAAGCTTTCTTT. It encodes CASSNGQGRGPEAFF.